This T cell receptor (beta chain) was documented in a study of cytomegalovirus exposure and HLA in healthy donors. Overall study: Earlier, 150 million to 200 million T cells were analyzed, and 90 million to 140 million unique TCR beta sequences were found among them.

The PCR contained 60 Vbeta and 13 Jbeta primers. The table came from immunoSEQ multiplex PCR; TCRdb's copy has only in-frame clones and leaves some out. In the table there are around 140,000 clones, around four fifths of which are singletons. Trimming cost V 1 base and J 5 bases; bases outside gene matches: 9. CDR1 is KGHSH, CDR2 LQKENI, per germline. The CDR3 sequence is 17 residues long. Notes on this clone: What it binds is unknown.

General study points: The study put some 150 TCR beta chains on its list as cytomegalovirus-associated. As a later analysis revealed, most CMV-associated TCR beta chains appeared HLA-restricted.

The sample taken for sequencing was PBMCs. The chain is built from TRBV18 and TRBJ2-5; 11 nucleotides align to TRBD2. This receptor was taken from a woman aged 45-65 years in good health and CMV-seropositive. CDR3 in DNA: TGTGCCAGCTCACCACGGGGACTAGCGGATTTTAGGGAGACCCAGTACTTC. Translation: CASSPRGLADFRETQYF.